These 22 T cell receptor beta chains were sequenced from one sample in a study of blood T cell repertoires in COVID-19 (dated by TCRdb to about 2020). The method was the immunoSEQ multiplex PCR assay. As stored in TCRdb, this immuneACCESS dataset retains in-frame rearrangements with V and J assigned. A fraction of the clones does not appear; measured against another copy, unresolved V genes explain less than half of the discrepancy, and the remainder lacks a known reason. Here the sample has about 160,000 clones; less than 85% occur a single time. Of the sample, about a sixth is held by the ten largest clones. What was sequenced was PBMCs or T cells enriched from blood (not recorded which). The receptor source for this set is a man aged 55 to 70 who had recovered from COVID-19.

This chain links TRBV7-3 with TRBJ2-7; no clear D gene. The germline V and J ends were trimmed by 1 base and 2 bases, with 6 bases remaining between them. Per germline, CDR1 SGHTA and CDR2 FQGTGA. The CDR3 spans 13 residues. The CDR3 sequence is CASSLMAAYEQYF. The CDR3, as DNA: TGTGCCAGCAGCTTAATGGCAGCCTACGAGCAGTACTTC.

The chain combines TRBV7-3 with TRBJ1-1; perhaps TRBD1 as D (5 bases). This CDR3 contains 14 residues. Germline-derived CDR1 and CDR2 are SGHTA and FQGTGA. V lost 5 bases to trimming and J lost 0 bases, with 10 bases between them. This chain's CDR3 is CASSLGHVNTEAFF. CDR3 DNA sequence: TGTGCCAGCAGCCTAGGACACGTGAACACTGAAGCTTTCTTT.

The chain recombines TRBV7-9 with TRBJ2-1; 13 bases match TRBD2. Germline loops: CDR1 SEHNR, CDR2 FQNEAQ (reference sequence). The V segment lost 5 bases and the J segment 8 bases; nucleotides outside the gene matches: 6. This CDR3 spans 15 amino acids. CDR3 in amino acids: CASSQRTSGSDEQFF. The DNA of the CDR3 is TGTGCCAGCAGCCAGAGGACTAGCGGGAGCGATGAGCAGTTCTTC.

The chain recombines TRBV6-5 with TRBJ1-5; a possible D gene is TRBD1 (6 bases). Deletions cut 6 bases from V and 7 bases from J, with 19 bases between. The CDR3 is made up of 15 amino acids. Germline V gene sequence: CDR1 MNHEY, CDR2 SVGAGI. CDR3 sequence (DNA): TGTGCCAGCAGGCCGGGACAAGGTAGGTCCCAGCCCCAGCATTTT. Protein sequence: CASRPGQGRSQPQHF.

Points on this clone: This may stem from a read error, because a much larger clone lies one nucleotide away. V gene TRBV5-6 combines with J gene TRBJ2-2; a possible D gene is TRBD1 (6 bases). V dropped 2 bases and J dropped 0 bases, with 8 bases sitting between them. The germline V gene encodes CDR1 SGHDT and CDR2 YYEEEE. The CDR3 spans 15 residues. CDR3 nucleotides: TGTGCCAGCAGCTTAGGGACAACGAACACCGGGGAGCTGTTTTTT. Protein: CASSLGTTNTGELFF. Together with reference TRBV5-6 and TRBJ2-2, the CDR3 gives the full variable domain: DAGVTQSPTHLIKTRGQQVTLRCSPKSGHDTVSWYQQALGQGPQFIFQYYEEEERQRGNFPDRFSGHQFPNYSSELNVNALLLGDSALYLCASSLGTTNTGELFFGEGSRLTVL.

This clone was observed once. The rearrangement links TRBV5-1 to TRBJ2-1; TRBD2 agrees at 12 bases. Germline V gene lookup returns CDR1 SGHRS and CDR2 YFSETQ. The CDR3 contains 17 residues. The V segment lost 4 bases and the J segment 10 bases; nucleotides outside the gene matches: 15. The CDR3 sequence is CASSVLPTSGSPMEQFF. DNA for the CDR3: TGCGCCAGCAGCGTACTCCCGACTAGCGGGAGCCCGATGGAGCAGTTCTTC.

The chain joins TRBV10-3 to TRBJ1-4; 11 bases are a match to TRBD1. CDR1 ENHRY and CDR2 SYGVKD come from the germline V gene. V dropped 0 bases and J dropped 2; count of bases not matched to a gene: 2. This CDR3 has 17 amino acids. The CDR3 spells CAISESRTGGTNEKLFF. The CDR3 coding sequence is TGTGCCATCAGTGAGTCTAGGACAGGGGGCACTAATGAAAAACTGTTTTTT.

The rearrangement links TRBV28 to TRBJ1-4; 8 bases are a match to TRBD1. The CDR3 runs 17 residues. Trimming took 6 bases from V and 5 from J; bases not matched to a gene: 14. The germline V gene encodes CDR1 MDHEN and CDR2 SYDVKM. In nucleotides, the CDR3 is TGTGCCAGCAGCCTAGGAAGGTCGGGACAGGCGAATGAAAAACTGTTTTTT. This encodes CASSLGRSGQANEKLFF.

The CDR3 DNA follows: TGTGCCAGCAGCTTATCAGATTTCTACGAGCAGTACTTC. This sequence encodes CASSLSDFYEQYF. The chain carries TRBV11-2 and TRBJ2-7; D uncertain. This CDR3 is built from 13 residues. Germline CDR1 SGHAT, CDR2 FQNNGV. Trimming removed 2 bases from V and 3 bases from J, with 8 bases in between. The full variable domain, with the rest looked up from reference TRBV11-2 and TRBJ2-7, is EAGVAQSPRYKIIEKRQSVAFWCNPISGHATLYWYQQILGQGPKLLIQFQNNGVVDDSQLPKDRFSAERLKGVDSTLKIQPAKLEDSAVYLCASSLSDFYEQYFGPGTRLTVT.

The rearrangement joins TRBV5-1 to TRBJ1-1; 8 bases line up with TRBD1. The CDR3 length is 15 residues. Trimming at V came to 4 bases and at J to 5 bases, leaving 10 bases not matched to a gene. The germline V gene has CDR1 SGHRS and CDR2 YFSETQ. CDR3 in amino acids: CASSNRQGRETEAFF. The CDR3 DNA sequence: TGCGCCAGCAGCAACCGACAGGGGAGGGAAACTGAAGCTTTCTTT.

The chain employs TRBV28 and TRBJ1-5; the match to TRBD1 covers 7 bases. Germline CDR1 MDHEN, CDR2 SYDVKM. Trimming removed 6 bases from V and 2 bases from J; junction bases left unmatched: 7. CDR3 size: 15 residues. CDR3 coding DNA: TGTGCCAGCAGATCCCACGGACAGGGCAATCAGCCCCAGCATTTT. Translating it yields CASRSHGQGNQPQHF.

This clone showed up just a few times. This chain links TRBV5-6 with TRBJ1-4, with TRBD1 as a possible D gene (5 bases). The CDR3 extends over 13 amino acids. Germline V CDR1 and CDR2: SGHDT, YYEEEE. The ends were cut back, 2 bases at V and 7 bases at J, with 9 bases in the middle. The CDR3, as DNA: TGTGCCAGCAGCTTTGGGGGGAGTGAAAAACTGTTTTTT. The encoded protein is CASSFGGSEKLFF.

This clone was observed a handful of times. The CDR3 nucleotides read TGTGCCAGCAGTAGAGCAACAGGGGGCGGAACTGAAGCTTTCTTT. Amino acid sequence: CASSRATGGGTEAFF. V gene TRBV2 combines with J gene TRBJ1-1; 9 nucleotides match TRBD1. The junction had 9 bases not matched to a gene; V was cut back by 5 bases and J by 5 bases. This CDR3 is 15 amino acids long. Germline lookup yields CDR1 SNHLY and CDR2 FYNNEI. Full variable domain (missing parts from reference TRBV2 and TRBJ1-1): EPEVTQTPSHQVTQMGQEVILRCVPISNHLYFYWYRQILGQKVEFLVSFYNNEISEKSEIFDDQFSVERPDGSNFTLKIRSTKLEDSAMYFCASSRATGGGTEAFFGQGTRLTVV.

The chain recombines TRBV7-9 with TRBJ1-2; a possible D gene is TRBD1 (5 bases). Germline V CDR1 and CDR2: SEHNR, FQNEAQ (reference sequence). Trimming shortened V by 2 bases and J by 8 bases, and 21 bases separated the two germline ends. This CDR3 comprises 16 residues. Written as DNA, the CDR3 is TGTGCCAGCAGCTTATTAGAGGGGAGGGGTTCCTTGGGCTACACCTTC. Protein product: CASSLLEGRGSLGYTF.

The chain recombines TRBV19 with TRBJ1-5; 8 bases are shared with TRBD1. Germline V lookup: CDR1 LNHDA, CDR2 SQIVND (reference sequence). V shed 5 bases and J 4 bases; nucleotides not matched to a gene: 13. The CDR3 sequence is 17 residues long. In DNA, the CDR3 is TGTGCCAGTAGTTCCCGAACTCTCGGACAGGGAAATCAGCCCCAGCATTTT. The encoded protein is CASSSRTLGQGNQPQHF.

The J gene is TRBJ1-6, the V gene TRBV15, with D unresolved. V lost 0 bases to trimming and J lost 4 bases, with 4 bases between them. The germline gives CDR1 LNHNV, CDR2 YYDKDF (reference sequence). The CDR3 covers 14 residues. The CDR3 region has the DNA TGTGCCACCAGCAGAGATCCTTATAATTCACCCCTCCACTTT. Protein: CATSRDPYNSPLHF.

The chain uses TRBV28 and TRBJ1-1; D might be TRBD1 (6 bases). The CDR3 length is 14 residues. V was shortened by 8 bases and J by 2 bases, with 15 bases between the two germline ends. Germline loops: CDR1 MDHEN, CDR2 SYDVKM. The CDR3 nucleotides are TGTGCCAGCCTGGTGGGGGCCTTAAACACTGAAGCTTTCTTT. Residues: CASLVGALNTEAFF.

This chain links TRBV11-2 with TRBJ1-1; D is unresolved. Trimming cost V 2 bases and J 2 bases, with 3 bases left between them. Germline V gives CDR1 SGHAT, CDR2 FQNNGV. The CDR3 loop spans 12 amino acids. The CDR3 spells CASSLSNTEAFF. The DNA of the CDR3 is TGTGCCAGCAGCTTAAGCAACACTGAAGCTTTCTTT.

The chain is built from TRBV2 and TRBJ2-7; maybe TRBD1 (6 bases). This CDR3 is 15 amino acids long. CDR1 is SNHLY, CDR2 FYNNEI, per germline. Trimming left V 6 bases short and J 0 bases short, with 15 bases between. The CDR3 sequence: CASRSDRISSYEQYF. Written as DNA, the CDR3 is TGTGCCAGCAGGAGTGACAGGATAAGCTCCTACGAGCAGTACTTC.

The J gene is TRBJ2-5, the V gene TRBV4-1, with 8 bases fitting TRBD2. J lost 1 base, V lost 3 bases, and 10 bases had no gene match. Germline assignment: CDR1 MGHRA and CDR2 YSYEKL. This CDR3 comprises 17 residues. CDR3 sequence: CASSHTSGSHPQETQYF. In nucleotides, the CDR3 is TGCGCCAGCAGCCACACGAGCGGGAGTCATCCCCAAGAGACCCAGTACTTC.

V is TRBV4-1 and J is TRBJ2-5, with TRBD1 matching over 9 bases. Germline CDR1 and CDR2: MGHRA and YSYEKL. This CDR3 has 15 amino acids. The V and J ends lost 2 bases and 4 bases, in that order; junction bases with no gene match: 5. This CDR3 reads CASSQSTGGRETQYF. CDR3 nucleotides: TGCGCCAGCAGCCAATCTACAGGGGGCAGAGAGACCCAGTACTTC.

This clone has only one observation. J is TRBJ2-7 and V is TRBV6-5; TRBD1 aligns across 10 bases. Germline-derived CDR1 and CDR2 are MNHEY and SVGAGI. Trimming took 4 bases from V and 7 from J; bases not matched to a gene: 7. This CDR3 is built from 14 residues. DNA of the CDR3: TGTGCCAGCAGTTCCGGGACAGGGGCCGGAGAGCAGTACTTC. It yields the protein CASSSGTGAGEQYF.